This T cell receptor beta chain was documented in a study of PD-1 blockade in classical Hodgkin lymphoma. Overall study results and limits: Newly diagnosed patients reportedly trailed healthy donors in baseline TCR diversity.

Time point reported: newly diagnosed, previously untreated cHL patient sample. For comparison, PBMCs from newly diagnosed, untreated classical Hodgkin lymphoma were used. TCRdb's copy holds only in-frame clones and misses some; the assay was immunoSEQ multiplex PCR. The sample consists of approximately 47,000 clones, roughly 93% of them appearing once. The length of the CDR3 is 16 residues. Germline V gives CDR1 SGHRS, CDR2 YFSETQ. Trimming cost V 4 bases and J 0 bases; bases outside gene matches: 5. This clone appeared a single time. What it binds is not known. Sequencing used peripheral blood mononuclear cells (PBMCs). The source of this sequence is a human donor with classical Hodgkin lymphoma. This chain joins TRBV5-1 and TRBJ2-3, with TRBD2 identical over 10 bases. The DNA for the CDR3 is TGCGCCAGCAGCACGGGACTAGCGACTAGCACAGATACGCAGTATTTT. The encoded protein is CASSTGLATSTDTQYF.